The rows below give T cell receptor beta chains drawn from one sample of a study of blood T cell repertoires in COVID-19. Only in-frame clones appear in the TCRdb table, and some are missing; sequencing was by immunoSEQ multiplex PCR. The sample records under 300,000 clones, about three quarters being singletons. The source material was peripheral blood. The source of these receptors is a woman older than 75 with acute or convalescent COVID-19. Each CDR3 is given with its conserved first and last residue. A D gene is named only where the DNA matches it firmly. Clone size is not always given. Where it is, it says once, few, many or a class for expanded clones.

CDR3aa	CDR3nt	abundance	d_gene	v_gene	j_gene
CASRSGQSRFYGYTF	TGTGCCAGCAGGTCAGGCCAATCCAGATTTTATGGCTACACCTTC	.	.	TRBV2	TRBJ1-2
CASSPQGTSGNTIYF	TGTGCCAGCAGCCCCCAGGGCACCTCTGGAAACACCATATATTTT	.	.	TRBV7-2	TRBJ1-3
CASKSVTDTQYF	TGTGCCAGCAAGAGTGTTACAGATACGCAGTATTTT	.	.	TRBV2	TRBJ2-3
CATSRLGAGRGTDTQYF	TGTGCCACCAGCAGACTCGGAGCGGGGAGGGGCACAGATACGCAGTATTTT	.	TRBD2	TRBV15	TRBJ2-3
CASSYSARLGTGDTGELFF	TGTGCCAGCAGTTACTCGGCACGCTTGGGGACAGGGGACACCGGGGAGCTGTTTTTT	.	TRBD1	TRBV6-2/TRBV6-3	TRBJ2-2
CASSLLRDRNRNTIYF	TGTGCCAGCAGCCTTCTCCGCGACAGGAATAGAAACACCATATATTTT	.	.	TRBV7-9	TRBJ1-3
CASSQDRPTSPLHF	TGTGCCAGCAGCCAAGACAGGCCAACCTCACCCCTCCACTTT	.	.	TRBV14	TRBJ1-6
CASSLVGGVMTNEKLFF	TGTGCCAGCAGCCTGGTAGGGGGGGTGATGACTAATGAAAAACTGTTTTTT	.	.	TRBV7-2	TRBJ1-4
CASSLDKGQGNEQFF	TGTGCCAGCAGCTTAGATAAGGGGCAGGGGAATGAGCAGTTCTTC	.	.	TRBV11-2	TRBJ2-1
CASRIRAGETQYF	TGTGCCAGTAGGATCAGGGCTGGCGAGACCCAGTACTTC	.	.	TRBV19	TRBJ2-5
CASSPTSGRAHEQFF	TGTGCCAGCAGTCCAACTAGCGGGAGGGCCCATGAGCAGTTCTTC	.	TRBD2	TRBV2	TRBJ2-1
CASSSGVGYGYTF	TGTGCCAGCTCTTCCGGGGTCGGCTATGGCTACACCTTC	.	.	TRBV27	TRBJ1-2
CASSYQQGRGNTIYF	TGTGCCAGCAGTTACCAACAGGGACGGGGAAACACCATATATTTT	.	.	TRBV6-6	TRBJ1-3
CASSEIDNTEAFF	TGTGCCAGCAGCGAGATAGATAACACTGAAGCTTTCTTT	.	.	TRBV9	TRBJ1-1
CASSYASRDRDQPQHF	TGTGCCAGCAGTTACGCGTCCCGGGACAGGGATCAGCCCCAGCATTTT	.	TRBD1	TRBV6-6	TRBJ1-5
CASSRRESGKQFF	TGTGCCAGCAGTCGGCGGGAATCTGGGAAGCAGTTCTTC	.	.	TRBV7-2	TRBJ2-1
CASSRTGGLEAFF	TGTGCCAGCAGCAGGACAGGGGGCCTTGAAGCTTTCTTT	.	TRBD1	TRBV3-1/TRBV3-2	TRBJ1-1
CASHGQGASRGANVLTF	TGCGCCAGCCACGGACAGGGGGCGTCGAGAGGGGCCAACGTCCTGACTTTC	once	TRBD1	TRBV5-1	TRBJ2-6
CASSPAGETQYF	TGTGCCAGCAGCCCGGCGGGGGAGACCCAGTACTTC	.	.	TRBV6-2/TRBV6-3	TRBJ2-5
CASTRDSRRYGYTF	TGTGCCAGCACCAGGGACAGTAGGAGGTATGGCTACACCTTC	once	TRBD1	TRBV27	TRBJ1-2
CAWSGTGTGHYEQYF	TGTGCCTGGAGCGGAACCGGGACAGGACACTACGAGCAGTACTTC	few	TRBD1	TRBV30	TRBJ2-7
CASSEGQGAYNEQFF	TGCGCCAGCAGCGAAGGACAGGGGGCCTACAATGAGCAGTTCTTC	.	TRBD1	TRBV4-3	TRBJ2-1
CSVVPGRGNEQFF	TGCAGCGTTGTACCCGGGAGGGGTAATGAGCAGTTCTTC	.	TRBD2	TRBV29-1	TRBJ2-1
CASTQPRDRPYSNQPQHF	TGTGCCAGTACCCAACCGAGGGACAGGCCCTATAGCAATCAGCCCCAGCATTTT	.	TRBD1	TRBV19	TRBJ1-5
CASSQDRFGTGVIYGYTF	TGCGCCAGCAGCCAAGATCGTTTTGGGACAGGGGTTATCTATGGCTACACCTTC	.	TRBD1	TRBV4-1	TRBJ1-2
CASSADRGQETQYF	TGTGCCAGCAGCGCTGACAGGGGCCAAGAGACCCAGTACTTC	.	TRBD1	TRBV7-2	TRBJ2-5
CASRGPGLEQFF	TGTGCCAGCAGAGGTCCAGGACTGGAGCAGTTCTTC	.	.	TRBV6-5	TRBJ2-1
CASSLGSGGGTGELFF	TGCGCCAGCAGCTTGGGAAGCGGGGGAGGCACCGGGGAGCTGTTTTTT	.	TRBD2	TRBV5-1	TRBJ2-2
CASSVGTSGRYTDTQYF	TGTGCCAGCAGCGTGGGGACTAGCGGGAGGTACACAGATACGCAGTATTTT	.	TRBD2	TRBV9	TRBJ2-3
CASSQSGTGVGEQFF	TGTGCCAGCAGCCAATCGGGGACGGGAGTCGGTGAGCAGTTCTTC	.	.	TRBV3-1/TRBV3-2	TRBJ2-1
CASSEAGRIRKDTQYF	TGTGCCAGCAGTGAAGCGGGGCGGATTAGAAAGGATACGCAGTATTTT	.	.	TRBV2	TRBJ2-3
CASSHLAGANVLTF	TGTGCCAGCAGCCATCTCGCTGGGGCCAACGTCCTGACTTTC	.	.	TRBV3-1/TRBV3-2	TRBJ2-6
CASSRQGRQETQYF	TGTGCCAGCAGTCGTCAGGGTCGCCAAGAGACCCAGTACTTC	.	.	TRBV6-5	TRBJ2-5
CASSQERIYGYTF	TGTGCCAGCAGCCAGGAGCGAATCTATGGCTACACCTTC	.	.	TRBV3-1/TRBV3-2	TRBJ1-2
CASRGWRANTEAFF	TGTGCCAGCCGGGGGTGGCGGGCGAACACTGAAGCTTTCTTT	.	.	TRBV6-5	TRBJ1-1
CASSLGGRAANEKLFF	TGTGCCAGCAGCTTGGGGGGGCGGGCCGCTAATGAAAAACTGTTTTTT	.	.	TRBV5-4	TRBJ1-4
CASRGTSGGSYEQYF	TGTGCCAGCAGAGGGACTAGCGGGGGGTCCTACGAGCAGTACTTC	.	TRBD2	TRBV6-5	TRBJ2-7
CASSEGLGAPYEQYF	TGTGCCAGCAGTGAAGGGTTAGGGGCACCCTACGAGCAGTACTTC	.	.	TRBV6-1	TRBJ2-7
CASSLGASGRYEQYF	TGTGCCAGCAGCTTAGGTGCTAGCGGGAGGTACGAGCAGTACTTC	.	TRBD2	TRBV7-6	TRBJ2-7
CASSFGTAMNTEAFF	TGCGCCAGCAGCTTCGGGACAGCTATGAACACTGAAGCTTTCTTT	.	TRBD1	TRBV5-1	TRBJ1-1